This T cell receptor beta chain was profiled in a study of tumor-infiltrating lymphocytes in primary liver carcinoma. Background on the study: Those sampled were patients whose primary liver carcinoma was treated by surgical resection. Spanning 30 to 69 years of age, the patients were men and women. General observations from the study: Being bulk and unsorted, samples allowed no CD4+ and CD8+ repertoire comparison.

The researchers obtained blood RNA from unsorted whole blood and also extracted germline DNA. With chronic HBV infection, the patients were also treatment-naive. Trimming cost V 5 bases and J 1 base, with 8 bases left between them. This CDR3 is 13 amino acids long. Germline V CDR1 and CDR2: MNHEY, SVGAGI. The authors made TCR beta cDNA from around 500 ng total RNA with a constant-region primer. Three rounds of nested multiplex PCR with slightly modified ARM-PCR produced TCR beta libraries. TRBV1-TRBV30 forward and Cbeta reverse primers drove the first two approximately 10-cycle rounds. TCRdb passed the multiplex PCR reads through MiXCR, listing each CDR3 protein once. Altogether 310,000 or so distinct CDR3 sequences are present, less than 75% being singletons, with the ten largest covering about 6.5%. Comments on this clonotype: What it recognizes is unknown. With a much larger clone just one base away, this may be a read error. The CDR3 carries no conserved terminal phenylalanine or tryptophan, so it likely arises from a read error.

The chain joins TRBV6-5 to TRBJ1-1, with TRBD1 as a possible D gene (5 bases). The sequence was obtained from a middle-aged man with primary liver carcinoma and hepatitis B virus infection. The source material was peripheral blood. The DNA for the CDR3 is TGTGCCAGCAGTCTACAGGAGAACACTGAAGCTTTCCTT. Translated: CASSLQENTEAFL.